Here is one TCR beta chain with its context. The sample comes from a study of cytomegalovirus exposure and HLA in healthy donors. J was trimmed by 15 bases and V by 0 bases; bases with no gene match: 7. The CDR3 extends over 14 amino acids. Per germline, CDR1 SGHTA and CDR2 FQGNSA. The PCR was carried out with 60 Vbeta primers and 13 Jbeta primers. Some clones are missing from TCRdb's copy, which holds only in-frame ones; the method was immunoSEQ multiplex PCR. The sample records approximately 130,000 clones, 70% to 80% being singletons. The TCR comes from a woman aged 45 to 65 in good health and CMV-seropositive. The sequencing input was PBMCs. The chain is built from TRBV7-2 and TRBJ2-1, with 11 positions matching TRBD2. As DNA, the CDR3 is TGTGCCAGCAGCTTAGCCGAGGCTAGCGGGAGGAGGTTCTTC. This encodes CASSLAEASGRRFF.